The 25 T cell receptor beta chains below come from one sample, sequenced in a study of blood T cells in healthy people across ages. For the second PCR, which ran for 7 to 11 cycles, a sample-barcoded 5' primer and a J-beta primer mix were used. TCRdb redid the calling of the 5' RACE reads with MiXCR, one entry per CDR3 protein. The table includes about 1.8 million distinct CDR3 sequences, about 49% detected once. Source material: blood. The receptor source for this set is a woman between 40 and 55 years old in good health.

This chain links TRBV25-1 with TRBJ1-1; TRBD1 aligns across 8 bases. The germline V gene has CDR1 MGHDK and CDR2 SYGVNS. CDR3 size: 15 residues. Unmatched junction bases numbered 11, after V lost 6 bases and J lost 5 bases. CDR3 nucleotides: TGTGCCAGCAGGATGAGCAGGGGGCCGAATACTGAAGCTTTCTTT. Its protein is CASRMSRGPNTEAFF.

This chain joins TRBV24-1 and TRBJ2-4; D is unresolved. The J call may be faulty, since TRBJ2-7 better matches the DNA end. The CDR3 is 14 residues long. Germline V lookup: CDR1 KGHDR, CDR2 SFDVKD. CDR3 coding DNA: TGTGCCACCAGTGATGGCGACACCCCCTACGAGCAGTACTTC. Its protein product is CATSDGDTPYEQYF.

The chain uses TRBV7-2 and TRBJ2-1; 9 positions match TRBD1. There are 15 residues in the CDR3. Looked up from germline, CDR1 is SGHTA and CDR2 is FQGNSA. V shed 5 bases, J shed 5 bases, and the junction held 7 bases outside the gene matches. The CDR3 coding sequence is TGTGCCAGCAGCCGCGGGGGACAGGGAGACAATGAGCAGTTCTTC. Its protein product is CASSRGGQGDNEQFF.

This clonotype turned up a few times. The chain is built from TRBV27 and TRBJ1-2; D unresolved. V lost 1 base to trimming and J lost 1 base, with 10 bases between them. CDR1 is MNHEY, CDR2 SMNVEV, per germline (reference sequence). This CDR3 is built from 15 residues. CDR3 DNA sequence: TGTGCCAGCAGTTTATTTGGAGGGAGTAACTATGGCTACACCTTC. It is translated as CASSLFGGSNYGYTF.

Regarding this clonotype: At one end, the junction sequence differs from germline, possibly due to a read error. The gene calls are TRBV13 and TRBJ2-4; unclear D gene. Germline CDR1 and CDR2: PRHDT and FYEKMQ (reference sequence). This CDR3 has 13 amino acids. The chain's CDR3 is CAGSLADTSIQYF. CDR3 bases: TGTGCCGGCAGCTTAGCAGACACTTCCATTCAGTACTTC. The full variable domain, rest sourced from reference TRBV13 and TRBJ2-4, is AAGVIQSPRHLIKEKRETATLKCYPIPRHDTVYWYQQGPGQDPQFLISFYEKMQSDKGSIPDRFSAQQFSDYHSELNMSSLELGDSALYFCAGSLADTSIQYFGAGTRLSVL.

The table lists this clonotype with a few counts. The rearrangement joins TRBV14 to TRBJ2-5; 7 positions match TRBD1. The J call may be wrong; the DNA end is better matched by TRBJ2-7. This CDR3 is built from 15 residues. Germline V gene lookup returns CDR1 SGHDN and CDR2 FVKESK. The CDR3 reads CASSPAGTVLYEQYF. In nucleotides, the CDR3 is TGTGCCAGCAGCCCAGCCGGGACAGTTCTTTACGAGCAGTACTTC.

The chain links TRBV20-1 to TRBJ1-2; TRBD1 aligns across 8 bases. The V and J ends lost 5 bases and 4 bases, in that order; junction bases with no gene match: 9. Looked up from germline, CDR1 is DFQATT and CDR2 is SNEGSKA (reference sequence). The CDR3 is 14 residues long. The CDR3 protein is CSAVHTGGTYGYTF. The CDR3 nucleotides are TGCAGTGCTGTCCATACAGGGGGGACCTATGGCTACACCTTC.

This clonotype showed up just a few times. CDR3 DNA: TGTGCCAGCAGCTTAATGGGTCCACTGAAGGACGAGCAGTACTTC. As protein: CASSLMGPLKDEQYF. The rearrangement uses TRBV7-2 and TRBJ2-4; no firm D call. The closer fit of TRBJ2-7 to the DNA end suggests the J call may be wrong. The CDR3 totals 15 residues. Germline CDR1 and CDR2: SGHTA and FQGNSA.

This clonotype was detected a few times. A junction end diverges from the germline sequence, so it may reflect a read error. The rearrangement links TRBV6-2 or TRBV6-3 to TRBJ2-5; no clear D gene. The end of the DNA is better explained by TRBJ2-7, so the J call may be wrong. The CDR3 spans 13 residues. Germline CDR1 and CDR2: MNHEY and SVGEGT. The CDR3 loop reads CASSDSIGSEQYF. CDR3 nucleotide sequence: TGTGCCAGCAGTGACTCTATAGGAAGCGAGCAGTACTTC.

Only a few counts were recorded for this clonotype. This chain joins TRBV29-1 and TRBJ2-3; D ambiguous. Trimming pared 2 bases from V and 4 bases from J, leaving 10 bases between. CDR1 and CDR2 from the germline V gene are SQVTM and ANQGSEA. The CDR3 is 13 amino acids. This CDR3 is CSVELSLSDTQYF. DNA for the CDR3: TGCAGCGTTGAATTGTCGTTGTCAGATACGCAGTATTTT.

This clonotype has only one observation. This chain links TRBV10-3 with TRBJ2-7; maybe TRBD2 (6 bases). V lost 11 bases, J lost 5 bases, and 16 bases lay in between. The CDR3 extends over 12 amino acids. Germline values: CDR1 ENHRY, CDR2 SYGVKD. CDR3 region: CAAGAEGHEQYF. CDR3 coding DNA: TGTGCCGCCGGGGCGGAGGGTCACGAGCAGTACTTC.

This clonotype has a handful of counts. The chain's CDR3 is CATSDRGTSGGYSDTQYF. CDR3 nucleotide sequence: TGTGCCACCAGTGACAGGGGGACTAGCGGGGGGTACTCAGATACGCAGTATTTT. The gene calls are TRBV24-1 and TRBJ2-3; TRBD2 agrees at 15 bases. Germline values: CDR1 KGHDR, CDR2 SFDVKD. There are 18 residues in the CDR3. Trimming at V came to 4 bases and at J to 4 bases, leaving 8 bases not matched to a gene.

The V call is TRBV4-3, the J call TRBJ2-7, with 7 bases aligning to TRBD2. The CDR3 has 16 amino acids. Germline V gene sequence: CDR1 LGHNA, CDR2 YSLEER. V was clipped by 1 base and J by 7 bases; unmatched bases: 13. In DNA form, the CDR3 reads TGCGCCAGCAGCCAAGGATTTAGCGGGTCCTCATGGGAGCAGTACTTC. This encodes CASSQGFSGSSWEQYF.

This clonotype was observed a few times. The chain employs TRBV20-1 and TRBJ1-4; D not resolved. The CDR3 totals 13 residues. Germline V gene sequence: CDR1 DFQATT, CDR2 SNEGSKA (reference sequence). The CDR3 reads CAAQEATNEKLFF. For the CDR3, the DNA is TGCGCAGCTCAGGAGGCAACTAATGAAAAACTGTTTTTT.

The V call is TRBV7-2, the J call TRBJ1-2, with a weak D call TRBD1 (6 bases). Germline V gives CDR1 SGHTA, CDR2 FQGNSA. The length of the CDR3 is 14 residues. V was shortened by 3 bases and J by 6 bases, with 14 bases between the two germline ends. The CDR3 spells CASSFSQGEDGYTF. In DNA, the CDR3 is TGTGCCAGCAGCTTCTCACAGGGAGAGGATGGCTACACCTTC.

The chain employs TRBV6-6 and TRBJ1-5, with TRBD1 identical over 12 bases. The CDR3 runs to 16 residues. V shed 2 bases and J 5 bases; nucleotides not matched to a gene: 4. Germline loops: CDR1 MNHNY, CDR2 SVGAGI (reference sequence). CDR3 sequence reads: CASSYPGTGGYQPQHF. CDR3 in DNA: TGTGCCAGCAGTTACCCCGGGACAGGGGGCTATCAGCCCCAGCATTTT.

The chain recombines TRBV6-5 with TRBJ1-6, with 9 bases that match TRBD1. The CDR3 loop spans 15 amino acids. The germline gives CDR1 MNHEY, CDR2 SVGAGI. Trimming removed 2 bases from V and 9 bases from J; junction bases left unmatched: 5. As DNA, the CDR3 is TGTGCCAGCAGTTACGGTCGGGACAGGGCTTCACCCCTCCACTTT. Its protein is CASSYGRDRASPLHF.

This rearrangement joins TRBV3-1 to TRBJ2-7, with D possibly being TRBD2 (5 bases). V lost 1 base and J lost 3, with 10 bases in between. There are 14 residues in the CDR3. Looked up from germline, CDR1 is LGHDT and CDR2 is YNNKEL (reference sequence). This chain's CDR3 is CASSQVTRDYEQYF. In DNA, the CDR3 is TGTGCCAGCAGCCAAGTAACTCGGGACTACGAGCAGTACTTC.

The chain is built from TRBV6-5 and TRBJ1-1, with D maybe TRBD1 (6 bases). V lost 5 bases and J 0 bases, leaving 10 bases between the germline ends. The CDR3 extends over 14 amino acids. Germline V gives CDR1 MNHEY, CDR2 SVGAGI. CDR3 protein: CASSDPGVNTEAFF. The CDR3 region has the DNA TGTGCCAGCAGTGACCCAGGGGTGAACACTGAAGCTTTCTTT.

This clonotype occurred a few times. The V and J genes are TRBV4-3 and TRBJ2-3; weak D call: TRBD1 (6 bases). CDR1 and CDR2 (germline): LGHNA, YSLEER. This CDR3 is 15 amino acids long. Trimming cost V 4 bases and J 1 base, with 12 bases left between them. For the CDR3, the DNA is TGCGCCAGCAGCCCAGGACAGTTTGGCACAGATACGCAGTATTTT. It yields the protein CASSPGQFGTDTQYF.

A note on this clonotype: Germline and junction disagree at one end, which may indicate a read error. The chain employs TRBV6-2 or TRBV6-3 and TRBJ1-4; D gene uncertain. This CDR3 contains 14 residues. From germline, CDR1 is MNHEY and CDR2 SVGEGT. The CDR3 loop reads CAGSYLSSTGKLFF. The CDR3 bases are TGTGCCGGCAGTTACTTGTCTTCCACGGGAAAACTGTTTTTT.

This clonotype was observed a few times. The chain combines TRBV6-1 with TRBJ2-4; TRBD1 matches 8 bases. The last part of the DNA fits TRBJ2-7 better; the J call may be wrong. CDR3 length equals 14 residues. CDR1 is MNHNS and CDR2 is SASEGT in the germline V gene. CDR3 sequence reads: CASSRRETGDEQYF. The CDR3 DNA reads as TGTGCCAGCAGCCGAAGGGAGACAGGGGACGAGCAGTACTTC.

The V gene is TRBV6-5, the J gene TRBJ2-4; 12 nucleotides match TRBD2. V shed 5 bases and J 13 bases; nucleotides not matched to a gene: 9. The CDR3 contains 14 residues. CDR1 MNHEY and CDR2 SVGAGI come from the germline V gene. The CDR3, as DNA: TGTGCCAGCAGTCTAGCGGGGGGGCCGCGAGAGCAGTACTTC. It translates to CASSLAGGPREQYF.

The chain employs TRBV10-3 and TRBJ2-3, with a possible D match to TRBD2 (5 bases). V was pared by 4 bases and J by 3 bases, with 11 bases between. CDR3 length: 14 amino acids. Germline V gene data show CDR1 as ENHRY and CDR2 as SYGVKD. The chain's CDR3 is CAISGGEVTDTQYF. In DNA form, the CDR3 reads TGTGCCATCAGTGGGGGAGAGGTAACAGATACGCAGTATTTT.

The V call is TRBV5-1, the J call TRBJ2-7; D not certain. V was clipped by 5 bases and J by 0 bases, with 9 bases between them. The CDR3 contains 13 residues. Germline values: CDR1 SGHRS, CDR2 YFSETQ. DNA for the CDR3: TGCGCCAGCAGTTGGCAGATCTCCTACGAGCAGTACTTC. Protein: CASSWQISYEQYF.